The rows below give T cell receptor beta chains drawn from one sample of a study of neurological immune-mediated disorders. TCRdb independently ran MiXCR on the 5' RACE reads; one entry per CDR3 protein. Here the sample spans 81,000 or so distinct CDR3 sequences, roughly 4.8% being singletons. The sequencing sample was made of PBMCs. The source is a woman aged 25-40 years with multiple sclerosis. Both conserved end residues are part of each CDR3. A D gene is named only where the DNA matches it firmly. The listing skips clone size in some rows; elsewhere it reads once, few, many or a size class.

clone_size,v_call,d_call,j_call,cdr3_aa,cdr3_nt
many,TRBV5-1,TRBD2,TRBJ2-5,CASTKAGTSQETQYF,TGCGCCAGCACCAAAGCCGGGACTAGCCAAGAGACCCAGTACTTC
few,TRBV7-3,TRBD2,TRBJ2-3,CASSLKSTSGGTDTQYF,TGTGCCAGCAGCTTAAAGAGCACTAGCGGGGGAACAGATACGCAGTATTTT
many,TRBV20-1,.,TRBJ2-3,CSARKYSILTDTQYF,TGCAGTGCTAGGAAGTACTCAATATTAACAGATACGCAGTATTTT
many,TRBV6-6,.,TRBJ2-3,CASTGRGTDTQYF,TGTGCCAGCACGGGCAGGGGTACAGATACGCAGTATTTT
many,TRBV5-1,.,TRBJ1-6,CASSLVSSGTVNSPLHF,TGCGCCAGCAGCTTGGTATCCTCCGGGACTGTCAATTCACCCCTCCACTTT
many,TRBV28,TRBD1,TRBJ1-5,CASSLGQGGSNQPQHF,TGTGCCAGCAGCCTCGGACAGGGCGGGAGCAATCAGCCCCAGCATTTT
many,TRBV11-2,.,TRBJ1-2,CASSLTNRVEANYGYTF,TGTGCCAGCAGCTTAACAAACAGGGTGGAAGCTAACTATGGCTACACCTTC
.,TRBV7-9,.,TRBJ2-7,CASSLAGSSSYEQYF,TGTGCCAGCAGCTTGGCAGGGAGCAGCTCCTACGAGCAGTACTTC
many,TRBV27,.,TRBJ2-1,CASSPLANYNEQFF,TGTGCCAGCAGCCCCTTGGCAAACTACAATGAGCAGTTCTTC
many,TRBV2,TRBD1,TRBJ1-5,CASSGTGDQPQHF,TGTGCCAGCAGCGGGACAGGGGATCAGCCCCAGCATTTT
.,TRBV5-1,TRBD1,TRBJ2-3,CANSLQGDGTDTQYF,TGCGCCAACAGCCTGCAGGGGGACGGCACAGATACGCAGTATTTT
many,TRBV2,TRBD2,TRBJ2-1,CARTSGDYQSSYNEQFF,TGTGCCAGGACTAGCGGGGATTATCAAAGCTCCTACAATGAGCAGTTCTTC
many,TRBV19,.,TRBJ1-2,CASTPGTRTYGYTF,TGTGCCAGTACCCCCGGGACAAGGACGTATGGCTACACCTTC
many,TRBV29-1,.,TRBJ2-3,CSVEWQSTDTQYF,TGCAGCGTTGAATGGCAGAGCACAGATACGCAGTATTTT
.,TRBV20-1,.,TRBJ2-3,CSAAPAGTDTQYF,TGCAGTGCCGCACCAGCAGGCACAGATACGCAGTATTTT
many,TRBV18,.,TRBJ1-4,CASSPRSGEKLFF,TGTGCCAGCTCTCCCCGATCCGGTGAAAAACTGTTTTTT
many,TRBV18,TRBD2,TRBJ2-1,CASSPPNLAGGVEQFF,TGTGCCAGCTCACCACCGAACCTAGCGGGAGGGGTTGAGCAGTTCTTC
.,TRBV7-8,.,TRBJ1-1,CDSSGWSLEAFF,TGTGACAGCAGCGGATGGTCGTTGGAAGCTTTCTTT
few,TRBV20-1,.,TRBJ2-2,CSAGPGSTGELFF,TGCAGTGCTGGCCCCGGATCGACCGGGGAGCTGTTTTTT
many,TRBV28,.,TRBJ1-5,CASSGYQGYQPQHF,TGTGCCAGCAGTGGATATCAGGGATACCAGCCCCAGCATTTT
many,TRBV7-9,.,TRBJ1-5,CASSTDSSNQPQHF,TGTGCCAGCAGCACGGACAGTAGCAATCAGCCCCAGCATTTT
few,TRBV5-1,.,TRBJ2-2,CASSLVGPTSGELFF,TGCGCCAGCAGCTTGGTAGGACCCACTTCCGGGGAGCTGTTTTTT
few,TRBV5-1,TRBD1,TRBJ2-3,CASSLWTGVDTQYF,TGCGCCAGCAGCTTGTGGACAGGGGTGGATACGCAGTATTTT
many,TRBV20-1,.,TRBJ2-1,CSARSTTGEQFF,TGCAGTGCTAGATCTACCACGGGGGAGCAGTTCTTC
many,TRBV20-1,TRBD2,TRBJ2-1,CSASPLGLAALYNEQFF,TGCAGTGCTAGCCCCCTGGGGCTAGCGGCACTGTACAATGAGCAGTTCTTC
many,TRBV3-1,.,TRBJ2-2,CASSNRYTGELFF,TGTGCCAGCAGTAACAGGTACACCGGGGAGCTGTTTTTT
.,TRBV5-1,.,TRBJ1-4,CASSLSPGGEKLFF,TGCGCCAGCAGCTTGTCCCCAGGCGGTGAAAAACTGTTTTTT
many,TRBV18,.,TRBJ2-7,CASSPQGGSGLYEQYF,TGTGCCAGCTCACCTCAGGGTGGTAGCGGCCTTTACGAGCAGTACTTC
few,TRBV12-3/TRBV12-4,TRBD1,TRBJ2-1,CASSYRPGTGVYNEQFF,TGTGCCAGCAGCTACCGACCCGGGACAGGGGTCTACAATGAGCAGTTCTTC
few,TRBV12-3/TRBV12-4,.,TRBJ2-1,CASSLGGGSNRKYNEQFF,TGTGCCAGCAGTTTAGGAGGGGGTTCGAATCGAAAATACAATGAGCAGTTCTTC
many,TRBV2,TRBD1,TRBJ2-5,CARQGTTQETQYF,TGTGCCAGACAGGGGACGACACAAGAGACCCAGTACTTC
few,TRBV20-1,TRBD2,TRBJ2-1,CSARGQGLRTSGSRVGYNEQFF,TGCAGTGCTAGGGGACAGGGGTTGCGGACTAGCGGGAGTCGGGTGGGGTACAATGAGCAGTTCTTC
many,TRBV28,.,TRBJ1-1,CASSLVGWAVNTEAFF,TGTGCCAGCAGTTTAGTTGGCTGGGCGGTGAACACTGAAGCTTTCTTT
many,TRBV20-1,TRBD2,TRBJ2-1,CSGRLAGGPNEQFF,TGCAGTGGAAGACTAGCGGGAGGGCCTAATGAGCAGTTCTTC
many,TRBV5-1,TRBD2,TRBJ2-1,CASSLAGRSHNEQFF,TGCGCCAGCAGCTTGGCCGGGAGGTCCCACAATGAGCAGTTCTTC
many,TRBV29-1,.,TRBJ1-1,CSVASGGSRIDTEAFF,TGCAGCGTGGCATCGGGGGGCTCGAGGATCGACACTGAAGCTTTCTTT
many,TRBV20-1,TRBD1,TRBJ2-1,CSARAYHRGSEQFF,TGCAGTGCTAGAGCTTATCACAGGGGGTCTGAGCAGTTCTTC
many,TRBV18,.,TRBJ1-1,CASSRNSGTEAFF,TGTGCCAGCTCACGGAACAGTGGGACTGAAGCTTTCTTT
many,TRBV20-1,.,TRBJ1-5,CSARNFPGMRDQPQHF,TGCAGTGCTAGAAACTTCCCAGGGATGAGGGATCAGCCCCAGCATTTT